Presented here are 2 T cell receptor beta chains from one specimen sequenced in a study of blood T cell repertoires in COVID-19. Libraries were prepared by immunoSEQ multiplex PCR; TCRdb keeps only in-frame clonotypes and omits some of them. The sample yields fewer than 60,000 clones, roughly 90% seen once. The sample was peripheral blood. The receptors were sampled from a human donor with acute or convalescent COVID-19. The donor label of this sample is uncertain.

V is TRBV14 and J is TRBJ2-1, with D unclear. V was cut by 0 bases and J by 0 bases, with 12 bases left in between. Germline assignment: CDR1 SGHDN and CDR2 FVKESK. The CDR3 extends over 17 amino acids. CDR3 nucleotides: TGTGCCAGCAGCCAAGATCAAAGACACCTCTCCTACAATGAGCAGTTCTTC. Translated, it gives CASSQDQRHLSYNEQFF. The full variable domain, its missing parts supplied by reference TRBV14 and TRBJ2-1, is EAGVTQFPSHSVIEKGQTVTLRCDPISGHDNLYWYRRVMGKEIKFLLHFVKESKQDESGMPNNRFLAERTGGTYSTLKVQPAELEDSGVYFCASSQDQRHLSYNEQFFGPGTRLTVL.

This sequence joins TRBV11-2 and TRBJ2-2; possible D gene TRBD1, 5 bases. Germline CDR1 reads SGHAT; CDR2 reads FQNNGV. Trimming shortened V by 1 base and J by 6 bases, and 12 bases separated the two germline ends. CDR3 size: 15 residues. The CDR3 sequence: CASSLGQGRAGELFF. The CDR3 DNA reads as TGTGCCAGCAGCTTAGGGCAGGGAAGGGCCGGGGAGCTGTTTTTT.